The 29 T cell receptor beta chains presented below share a single source sample, sequenced in a study of PD-1 blockade in classical Hodgkin lymphoma. Relapse was seen in all patients after autologous stem cell transplantation, and brentuximab vedotin exposure was variable. The data were produced by immunoSEQ multiplex PCR, yet TCRdb's version contains in-frame clones alone and is incomplete. The data show 25,000 to 35,000 clones, about 70% seen once. The source was peripheral blood mononuclear cells (PBMCs), collected before the second cycle of nivolumab. The source of these receptors is a human donor with classical Hodgkin lymphoma.

The J gene is TRBJ2-3, the V gene TRBV6-1; possibly TRBD2 for D (6 bases). The germline gives CDR1 MNHNS, CDR2 SASEGT. This CDR3 comprises 18 residues. V lost 0 bases, J lost 3 bases, and 19 bases lay in between. In DNA form, the CDR3 reads TGTGCCAGCAGTGAAGCGCTCCTAGGTAGCGGAGGGACAGATACGCAGTATTTT. Protein: CASSEALLGSGGTDTQYF.

The V and J genes are TRBV1 and TRBJ2-5; TRBD1, the table's D call, was not compared with the DNA. TRBV1 is designated a pseudogene. The CDR3 extends over 17 amino acids. CDR3 bases: TGCACCAGCAGCCAAGCTACACCTGACAGGGGGTTGGAGACCCAGTACTTC. Protein product: CTSSQATPDRGLETQYF.

The CDR3 nucleotides are TGTGCCAGCAGCAAGCAGGGGATTTATGGCTACACCTTC. Protein sequence: CASSKQGIYGYTF. This chain links TRBV27 with TRBJ1-2; tentative D call: TRBD1 (6 bases). The CDR3 runs to 13 residues. Trimming removed 6 bases at V and 5 bases at J, with 13 bases between. Germline V gene data show CDR1 as MNHEY and CDR2 as SMNVEV (reference sequence).

This rearrangement joins TRBV19 to TRBJ2-7, with TRBD1 identical over 7 bases. In germline, CDR1 is LNHDA, CDR2 SQIVND (reference sequence). The CDR3 is 15 residues long. V gave up 5 bases and J gave up 7 bases; unmatched junction bases: 14. The CDR3 is CASSLTTGPRLEQYF. CDR3 nucleotide sequence: TGTGCCAGTAGTTTAACGACAGGGCCTCGATTGGAGCAGTACTTC.

V gene TRBV5-1 combines with J gene TRBJ1-1; D possibly corresponds to TRBD1 (5 bases). V was shortened by 4 bases and J by 1 base, with 11 bases between the two germline ends. Germline lookup yields CDR1 SGHRS and CDR2 YFSETQ. The CDR3 runs 14 residues. Here the CDR3 reads CASSPGPSNTEAFF. CDR3 nucleotides: TGCGCCAGCAGCCCGGGACCGTCGAACACTGAAGCTTTCTTT.

This clone showed up just a few times. CDR3 residues: CASTQGGDYNEQFF. For the CDR3, the DNA is TGTGCCAGCACACAGGGTGGGGACTACAATGAGCAGTTCTTC. The rearrangement joins TRBV7-9 to TRBJ2-1; tentatively, D is TRBD1 (6 bases). CDR1 and CDR2 from the germline V gene are SEHNR and FQNEAQ (reference sequence). CDR3 length: 14 residues. Trimming removed 7 bases from V and 3 bases from J, with 13 bases in between.

This clone has a single count. The V gene is TRBV28, the J gene TRBJ2-1, with D perhaps TRBD2 (6 bases). Germline V lookup: CDR1 MDHEN, CDR2 SYDVKM. CDR3 length: 16 residues. Trimming took 5 bases from V and 4 from J, leaving 18 bases between them. DNA for the CDR3: TGTGCCAGCAGTCCCCCGACCGGGACTGAGTACAATGAGCAGTTCTTC. Translating gives CASSPPTGTEYNEQFF.

J is TRBJ2-7 and V is TRBV4-3; the D is unclear. This CDR3 spans 14 amino acids. Germline V gene sequence: CDR1 LGHNA, CDR2 YSLEER. The V gene lost 0 bases and the J gene lost 4 bases, with 10 bases spanning the gap. The CDR3 bases are TGCGCCAGCAGCCAAGATCTCTCGGGTTACGAGCAGTACTTC. Translating gives CASSQDLSGYEQYF.

There are a few counts of this clone. The V gene is TRBV5-1, the J gene TRBJ1-6; unclear D gene. V lost 0 bases to trimming and J lost 7 bases, with 11 bases between them. The CDR3 has 15 amino acids. Germline assignment: CDR1 SGHRS and CDR2 YFSETQ. CDR3 amino acids: CASSLERTPNSPLHF. In DNA, the CDR3 is TGCGCCAGCAGCTTGGAGCGGACTCCCAATTCACCCCTCCACTTT.

V usage is TRBV20-1 and J usage is TRBJ2-7; D ambiguous. V lost 5 bases and J 6 bases, leaving 8 bases between the germline ends. The CDR3 covers 10 residues. CDR1 and CDR2 from the germline V gene are DFQATT and SNEGSKA (reference sequence). In DNA, the CDR3 is TGCAGTGCTGCTCGTGGCGAGCAGTACTTC. This gives the protein CSAARGEQYF.

This chain joins TRBV6-5 and TRBJ2-1, with D maybe TRBD2 (6 bases). Trimming stripped 5 bases from V and 2 bases from J, with 13 bases between. Germline V gene lookup returns CDR1 MNHEY and CDR2 SVGAGI. CDR3 size: 15 residues. Here the CDR3 DNA reads TGTGCCAGCAGTCTCCGGGGCGGGACCTACAATGAGCAGTTCTTC. Protein product: CASSLRGGTYNEQFF.

This chain joins TRBV30 and TRBJ2-2; 7 positions match TRBD1. The CDR3 spans 16 residues. Germline CDR1 and CDR2: GTSNPN and SVGIG (reference sequence). The junction had 6 bases not matched to a gene; V was cut back by 0 bases and J by 2 bases. In DNA form, the CDR3 reads TGTGCCTGGAGTGTAGGGGGCCACCTTAACACCGGGGAGCTGTTTTTT. Amino acid sequence: CAWSVGGHLNTGELFF.

A few counts support this clone. The chain links TRBV6-5 to TRBJ2-3, with D perhaps TRBD1 (5 bases). CDR1 is MNHEY and CDR2 is SVGAGI in the germline V gene. V was trimmed by 0 bases and J by 0 bases, leaving 7 bases between them. This CDR3 has 15 residues. Here the CDR3 DNA reads TGTGCCAGCAGTTACTCAGGGGCTAGCACAGATACGCAGTATTTT. Its translation: CASSYSGASTDTQYF.

V and J are TRBV5-1 and TRBJ2-3; TRBD2 aligns across 8 bases. The germline CDR1 and CDR2 sequences are SGHRS and YFSETQ. After removal of 3 bases from V and 0 bases from J, the junction contained 3 bases not matched to a gene. The CDR3 loop spans 15 amino acids. CDR3 amino acids: CASSSGLASTDTQYF. Here the CDR3 DNA reads TGCGCCAGCAGCTCTGGACTAGCCAGCACAGATACGCAGTATTTT.

The gene calls are TRBV28 and TRBJ1-1; no reliable D call. V was cut by 8 bases and J by 1 base, with 17 bases left in between. The CDR3 length is 15 residues. Germline-derived CDR1 and CDR2 are MDHEN and SYDVKM. CDR3 residues: CASPGSPGQNTEAFF. The CDR3 DNA reads TGTGCCAGCCCGGGTTCTCCGGGCCAGAACACTGAAGCTTTCTTT.

This chain links TRBV7-9 with TRBJ2-6; possibly TRBD1 for D (6 bases). Looked up from germline, CDR1 is SEHNR and CDR2 is FQNEAQ (reference sequence). V lost 5 bases, J lost 4 bases, and 12 bases lay in between. The CDR3 sequence is 15 residues long. CDR3 coding DNA: TGTGCCAGCAGCGATATGGGGGCCGGGGCCAACGTCCTGACTTTC. Amino acids: CASSDMGAGANVLTF.

Of note for this clone: One end of the junction varies from germline; a read error may be responsible. The chain's CDR3 is CASSLGQGDYSNQPQHF. In DNA form, the CDR3 reads TGTGCCAGCAGCCTAGGACAGGGGGATTATAGCAATCAGCCCCAGCATTTT. The J gene is TRBJ1-5, the V gene TRBV13; 10 bases agree with TRBD1. CDR1 and CDR2 from the germline V gene are PRHDT and FYEKMQ (reference sequence). This CDR3 comprises 17 residues.

The chain combines TRBV7-8 with TRBJ2-7; 7 positions match TRBD2. V lost 4 bases, J lost 5 bases, and 14 bases stayed unmatched. The CDR3 covers 16 residues. Germline V CDR1 and CDR2: SGHVS, FQNEAQ. CDR3 DNA sequence: TGTGCCAGCAGCTCAGCAGAGACTAGCAATAGGAACGAGCAGTACTTC. It specifies CASSSAETSNRNEQYF.

Only a few counts were recorded for this clone. The V call is TRBV27, the J call TRBJ2-3, with 12 bases fitting TRBD2. Per germline, CDR1 MNHEY and CDR2 SMNVEV (reference sequence). The CDR3 consists of 17 residues. V lost 3 bases, J lost 0 bases, and 4 bases stayed unmatched. DNA of the CDR3: TGTGCCAGCAGTTTCAAGACTAGCGGGGGCAGCACAGATACGCAGTATTTT. This sequence encodes CASSFKTSGGSTDTQYF.

The chain is built from TRBV10-3 and TRBJ1-1; D uncertain. In germline, CDR1 is ENHRY, CDR2 SYGVKD. The CDR3 is 13 residues long. Trimming cost V 3 bases and J 6 bases, with 11 bases left between them. CDR3 DNA: TGTGCCATCAGTGATGACTCTTACTCTGAAGCTTTCTTT. It is translated as CAISDDSYSEAFF.

This clone was found a few times. This chain links TRBV6-1 with TRBJ1-2, with D unclear. Germline lookup yields CDR1 MNHNS and CDR2 SASEGT. The CDR3 extends over 13 amino acids. V was clipped by 6 bases and J by 7 bases, with 15 bases between them. The CDR3 is CASSSRVFLGYTF. CDR3 in DNA: TGTGCCAGCAGCTCCCGGGTCTTCCTTGGCTACACCTTC.

The count of this clone is one. The V gene is TRBV13, the J gene TRBJ2-5, with 10 bases fitting TRBD1. J lost 2 bases, V lost 0 bases, and 6 bases had no gene match. This CDR3 region has 17 residues. Per the germline V gene, CDR1 is PRHDT and CDR2 is FYEKMQ (reference sequence). For the CDR3, the DNA is TGTGCCAGCAGCTTAGGGGACAGGGGGAATCGGCAAGAGACCCAGTACTTC. Translating it yields CASSLGDRGNRQETQYF. Using reference TRBV13 and TRBJ2-5 for the parts outside the CDR3, the full variable domain is AAGVIQSPRHLIKEKRETATLKCYPIPRHDTVYWYQQGPGQDPQFLISFYEKMQSDKGSIPDRFSAQQFSDYHSELNMSSLELGDSALYFCASSLGDRGNRQETQYFGPGTRLLVL.

V usage is TRBV7-9 and J usage is TRBJ2-7, with D hard to call. Germline CDR1 reads SEHNR; CDR2 reads FQNEAQ (reference sequence). The CDR3 spans 11 residues. With 0 bases removed from V and 7 bases from J, the gap between germline ends came to 4 bases. DNA of the CDR3: TGTGCCAGCAGCTTAGCGCGTGAGCAGTACTTC. It specifies CASSLAREQYF. The full variable domain, completed using reference TRBV7-9 and TRBJ2-7, is DTGVSQNPRHKITKRGQNVTFRCDPISEHNRLYWYRQTLGQGPEFLTYFQNEAQLEKSRLLSDRFSAERPKGSFSTLEIQRTEQGDSAMYLCASSLAREQYFGPGTRLTVT.

This clone showed up just once. V is TRBV11-2 and J is TRBJ2-1, with 10 nucleotides matching TRBD2. Germline CDR1 SGHAT, CDR2 FQNNGV. The J segment lost 9 bases and the V segment lost 5 bases, leaving 13 bases of the junction unmatched. The CDR3 is made up of 16 amino acids. CDR3 in DNA: TGTGCCAGCAGCCAGGGGCTAGCGGGGGTAGCCAGTGAGCAGTTCTTC. Amino acids: CASSQGLAGVASEQFF.

The rearrangement uses TRBV28 and TRBJ2-7; D is perhaps TRBD2 (5 bases). Germline V gene data show CDR1 as MDHEN and CDR2 as SYDVKM. V dropped 4 bases and J dropped 1 base, with 17 bases sitting between them. The CDR3 length is 16 residues. CDR3 DNA: TGTGCCAGCAGTTCCTTTACCGGGATAATGTCCTACGAGCAGTACTTC. It is translated as CASSSFTGIMSYEQYF. Full variable domain (rest looked up from reference TRBV28 and TRBJ2-7): DVKVTQSSRYLVKRTGEKVFLECVQDMDHENMFWYRQDPGLGLRLIYFSYDVKMKEKGDIPEGYSVSREKKERFSLILESASTNQTSMYLCASSSFTGIMSYEQYFGPGTRLTVT.

The chain couples TRBV10-3 to TRBJ2-7, with TRBD2 identical over 7 bases. Per the germline V gene, CDR1 is ENHRY and CDR2 is SYGVKD. The CDR3 is made up of 15 amino acids. V lost 2 bases and J lost 0; bases outside the gene matches: 4. CDR3: CAISERGGSSYEQYF. CDR3 DNA sequence: TGTGCCATCAGTGAGCGGGGCGGGAGCTCCTACGAGCAGTACTTC.

The chain employs TRBV6-5 and TRBJ1-2; no definite D call. Germline lookup yields CDR1 MNHEY and CDR2 SVGAGI. The CDR3 is made up of 12 amino acids. Between the trimmed V and J ends, which lost 0 bases and 8 bases, there was a span of 7 bases. The CDR3 nucleotides are TGTGCCAGCAGTTACTCTAGTGGGGGCTACACCTTC. Protein sequence: CASSYSSGGYTF.

This chain joins TRBV19 and TRBJ1-1, with unresolved D. V dropped 1 base and J dropped 7 bases, with 13 bases sitting between them. The CDR3 loop spans 14 amino acids. Germline V gene data show CDR1 as LNHDA and CDR2 as SQIVND (reference sequence). CDR3 DNA: TGTGCCAGTAGTATAGTCCTTGAGGTGAATGAAGCTTTCTTT. Encoded protein: CASSIVLEVNEAFF.

Only a few counts were recorded for this clone. The chain couples TRBV11-2 to TRBJ2-5; 11 bases are a match to TRBD2. The CDR3 covers 17 residues. Germline trimming cut 3 bases from V and 1 base from J; bases unmatched to any gene: 7. Germline V gene data show CDR1 as SGHAT and CDR2 as FQNNGV. The chain's CDR3 is CASSFGRTSGSQETQYF. The CDR3 DNA reads TGTGCCAGCAGCTTCGGAAGAACTAGCGGGAGCCAAGAGACCCAGTACTTC.